This note documents a single TCR beta chain sequence. CDR1 is SGHRS, CDR2 YFSETQ, per germline. V gave up 0 bases and J gave up 9 bases, with 13 bases separating them. The CDR3 length is 15 residues. This entry belongs to a study of blood T cell repertoires in COVID-19. Original processing notes: Cell counts per sample came from amplifying reference gene primers. Repertoires were generated with immunoSEQ multiplex PCR, while TCRdb's copy carries only in-frame clones and drops some. V and J calls and clone size come straight from that table; D and trimming were deduced from the DNA. The table lists 390,000 or so clones, about 90% of them singletons.

The chain links TRBV5-1 to TRBJ1-6; D call uncertain. The sequence was obtained from a man aged 18 to 30 with active or convalescent COVID-19. The specimen sequenced was peripheral blood. Written as DNA, the CDR3 is TGCGCCAGCAGCTTGGGCAGGCCCTTGGGTTCACCCCTCCACTTT. It translates to CASSLGRPLGSPLHF.